This TCR beta chain was captured in a study of T-cell reconstitution after alpha-beta-depleted transplantation in children. For TCRbeta, the library was prepared with unique molecular identifiers. Using its own MiXCR run on the PCR reads, TCRdb lists one record per CDR3 protein. The data contain around 340,000 distinct CDR3 sequences, less than 15% of them singletons. This clonotype was counted at least ten times. The sample consisted of PBMCs, taken from the stem cell graft. The receptor was isolated from a human donor who donated a stem cell graft to a child with Fanconi anemia.

The CDR3 sequence is CASSLSPWGNTQYF. CDR3 coding DNA: TGTGCCAGCAGTTTATCTCCCTGGGGAAATACGCAGTATTTT. The chain links TRBV12-3 or TRBV12-4 to TRBJ2-3; D is unclear. Trimming pared 2 bases from V and 7 bases from J, leaving 13 bases between. The CDR3 is made up of 14 amino acids.